Below are 7 T cell receptor beta chains sequenced from a single sample in a study of regulatory dendritic cells for organ transplantation. Some clones are missing from TCRdb's copy, which holds only in-frame ones; the method was immunoSEQ multiplex PCR. The sample holds almost 30,000 clones, about 80% seen once. Material: memory CD4+ T cells from blood. Subset described: CD45RO+ memory T cells. The source is a human donor in good health.

The chain carries TRBV5-1 and TRBJ2-1; TRBD1 matches 9 bases. Germline CDR1 and CDR2: SGHRS and YFSETQ. This CDR3 has 15 amino acids. With 5 bases clipped from V and 5 bases from J, the junction kept 8 bases outside the gene matches. The CDR3 sequence is CASRIETGGHNEQFF. The CDR3 DNA reads TGCGCCAGCAGGATCGAGACAGGGGGTCACAATGAGCAGTTCTTC.

The chain joins TRBV11-3 to TRBJ2-5; 9 bases match TRBD1. Looked up from germline, CDR1 is SGHNT and CDR2 is YENEEA. The ends lost 6 bases at V and 3 bases at J; junction bases unmatched: 11. The CDR3 totals 16 residues. CDR3 in amino acids: CASSRTGAAPEETQYF. The CDR3 DNA sequence: TGTGCCAGCAGTCGGACAGGGGCGGCCCCCGAAGAGACCCAGTACTTC.

V gene TRBV7-6 combines with J gene TRBJ2-5; D ambiguous. This CDR3 comprises 16 residues. Trimming removed 5 bases from V and 4 bases from J, with 20 bases in between. Per the germline V gene, CDR1 is SGHVS and CDR2 is FNYEAQ. CDR3 sequence (DNA): TGTGCCAGCAGCCCATCTAGTCAAGTAAGCCGAGAGACCCAGTACTTC. Translating gives CASSPSSQVSRETQYF.

This chain links TRBV11-2 with TRBJ1-1; D remains unclear. V lost 0 bases, J lost 1 base, and 12 bases lay in between. Germline V gene lookup returns CDR1 SGHAT and CDR2 FQNNGV. The CDR3 totals 16 residues. CDR3 coding DNA: TGTGCCAGCAGCTTAGACCTCGCCCGGAGGAACACTGAAGCTTTCTTT. Translation gives CASSLDLARRNTEAFF. Supplemented by reference TRBV11-2 and TRBJ1-1, the full variable domain reads EAGVAQSPRYKIIEKRQSVAFWCNPISGHATLYWYQQILGQGPKLLIQFQNNGVVDDSQLPKDRFSAERLKGVDSTLKIQPAKLEDSAVYLCASSLDLARRNTEAFFGQGTRLTVV.

A remark on this clone: An end of the junction differs from the germline gene, which may be a read error. The V gene is TRBV5-6, the J gene TRBJ2-7; D unclear. In germline, CDR1 is SGHDT, CDR2 YYEEEE. The length of the CDR3 is 14 residues. The CDR3 DNA follows: TGCGCCAGCAGCCAAGTAGGGATCTCCTACGAGCAGTACTTC. It specifies CASSQVGISYEQYF. Full variable domain (rest looked up from reference TRBV5-6 and TRBJ2-7): DAGVTQSPTHLIKTRGQQVTLRCSPKSGHDTVSWYQQALGQGPQFIFQYYEEEERQRGNFPDRFSGHQFPNYSSELNVNALLLGDSALYLCASSQVGISYEQYFGPGTRLTVT.

This sequence joins TRBV6-6 and TRBJ1-5, with 8 bases lining up with TRBD1. Losses at the gene ends were 2 bases for V and 2 bases for J; bases not matched to a gene: 2. Germline V gene sequence: CDR1 MNHNY, CDR2 SVGAGI (reference sequence). The CDR3 spans 15 residues. CDR3 sequence (DNA): TGTGCCAGCAGTTACCAGACAGGGGGCAATCAGCCCCAGCATTTT. Amino acids: CASSYQTGGNQPQHF.

V is TRBV11-2 and J is TRBJ2-3, with 7 bases lining up with TRBD1. The CDR3 is 15 residues long. The V and J ends lost 1 base and 6 bases, in that order; junction bases with no gene match: 7. Germline-derived CDR1 and CDR2 are SGHAT and FQNNGV. This chain's CDR3 is CASSLVHRGFDTQYF. The CDR3 DNA reads TGTGCCAGCAGCTTAGTTCACAGGGGTTTCGATACGCAGTATTTT.